This T cell receptor beta chain is drawn from a study of T cell responses to AZD1222 COVID-19 vaccine. Assay used: immunoSEQ multiplex PCR; TCRdb lists only in-frame clones, some missing. The data contain about 130,000 clones, about nine tenths of them singletons. V lost 5 bases and J lost 0, with 13 bases in between. The CDR3 length is 15 residues. Germline V CDR1 and CDR2: MNHEY, SMNVEV (reference sequence). The sequence came from an adult in good health. This sample comprised peripheral blood, obtained on day 0 of AZD1222 vaccination. This rearrangement joins TRBV27 to TRBJ2-5, with D perhaps TRBD1 or TRBD2 (5 bases each). The CDR3 DNA sequence: TGTGCCAGCAGTCGATCGGGGCTTAACCAAGAGACCCAGTACTTC. Its protein product is CASSRSGLNQETQYF.